This TCR beta chain was identified during a study of long-term antiretroviral therapy in people with HIV. Study context: It was about a decade before the 2015 immediate-ART recommendation that the earliest samples were taken.

Germline CDR1 is SGHTA and CDR2 is FQGTGA. Trimming removed 2 bases at V and 7 bases at J, with 11 bases between. The CDR3 covers 14 residues. Version v3.0 of the immunoSEQ assay was performed at survey level. This table comes from immunoSEQ multiplex PCR, and its TCRdb copy is limited to in-frame clones, with some not included. This repertoire shows under 50,000 clones, approximately 85% found once; its top ten account for about 6%. The sequence came from a woman between 50 and 59 years old with HIV. The V and J genes are TRBV7-3 and TRBJ2-2, with TRBD1 as a possible D gene (7 bases). Specimen: unsorted PBMCs, collected 3.1 years after starting antiretroviral therapy. The CDR3 is CASSLDREVGELFF. For the CDR3, the DNA is TGTGCCAGCAGCTTAGACAGGGAGGTCGGGGAGCTGTTTTTT. The whole variable domain, filled in from reference TRBV7-3 and TRBJ2-2, reads GAGVSQTPSNKVTEKGKYVELRCDPISGHTALYWYRQSLGQGPEFLIYFQGTGAADDSGLPNDRFFAVRPEGSVSTLKIQRTERGDSAVYLCASSLDREVGELFFGEGSRLTVL.